The count of the clone carrying this TCR beta chain is one. The target antigen is unknown. V gave up 3 bases and J gave up 0 bases, with 9 bases separating them. The V gene's germline CDR1 is KGHSH and CDR2 LQKENI. CDR3 length: 15 amino acids. The data derive from a study of T cell responses to AZD1222 COVID-19 vaccine. Study observations and caveats: The sample set comprised mostly white British donors with more females, and clonal diversity was possibly underestimated. At study baseline, merely more than 5 AZD1222 recipients were seropositive.

Sequencing was performed with immunoSEQ multiplex PCR; in TCRdb, only in-frame clones are kept and a portion is missing. The sample lists 180,000 or so clones, around 95% occurring once. V usage is TRBV18 and J usage is TRBJ1-5; no clear D gene. The clonotype was recovered from an adult in good health. Sequencing used peripheral blood, obtained on day 0 of AZD1222 vaccination. In DNA form, the CDR3 reads TGTGCCAGCTCACCTTTCTCGGTTAGCAATCAGCCCCAGCATTTT. Encoded protein: CASSPFSVSNQPQHF.